The sequence of this T cell receptor beta chain was determined in a study of OX40 agonist ivuxolimab in advanced cancers. CDR1 is MDHEN, CDR2 SYDVKM, per germline. This CDR3 region has 18 residues. Trimming took 7 bases from V and 3 from J, leaving 28 bases between them. Assay used: immunoSEQ multiplex PCR; TCRdb lists only in-frame clones, some missing. The sample has 52,000 or so clones; 93% are singletons. Autoimmune disease history or systemic immunosuppression barred patients. Blood was sampled at baseline, cycle 4 day 1, and cycle 7 day 1. This clone was recorded only once. This chain connects TRBV28 to TRBJ2-7; D possibly matches TRBD1 or TRBD2 (5 bases each). The sequence derives from an adult with an advanced solid tumor such as melanoma, head and neck, liver or kidney cancer. Specimen: CD4+ or CD8+ T cells sorted from blood, collected in a trial of the OX40 agonist ivuxolimab. Written as DNA, the CDR3 is TGTGCCAGCACCCCTCTCCCAACAGGACTGACCTACTTCTACGAGCAGTACTTC. Translated: CASTPLPTGLTYFYEQYF.